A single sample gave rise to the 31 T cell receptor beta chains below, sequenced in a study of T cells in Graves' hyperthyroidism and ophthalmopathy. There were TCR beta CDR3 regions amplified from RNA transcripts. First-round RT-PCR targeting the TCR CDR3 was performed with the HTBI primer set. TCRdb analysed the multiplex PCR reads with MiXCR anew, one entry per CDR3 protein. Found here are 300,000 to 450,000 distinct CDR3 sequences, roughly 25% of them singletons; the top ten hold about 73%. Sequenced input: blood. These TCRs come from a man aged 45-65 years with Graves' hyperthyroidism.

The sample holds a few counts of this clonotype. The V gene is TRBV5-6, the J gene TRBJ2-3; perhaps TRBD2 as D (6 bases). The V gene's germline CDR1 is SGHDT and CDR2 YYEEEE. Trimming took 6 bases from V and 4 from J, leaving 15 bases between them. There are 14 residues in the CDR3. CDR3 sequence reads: CASNPSSVADTQYF. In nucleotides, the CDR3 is TGTGCCAGCAACCCGTCTAGCGTCGCAGATACGCAGTATTTT.

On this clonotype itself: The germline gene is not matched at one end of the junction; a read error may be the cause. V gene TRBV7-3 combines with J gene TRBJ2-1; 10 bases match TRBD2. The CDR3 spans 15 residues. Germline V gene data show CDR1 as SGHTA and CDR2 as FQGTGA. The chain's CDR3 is CASSLLAGELRVQFF. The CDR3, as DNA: TGCGCCAGCAGCTTGCTAGCGGGAGAACTCCGGGTGCAGTTCTTC.

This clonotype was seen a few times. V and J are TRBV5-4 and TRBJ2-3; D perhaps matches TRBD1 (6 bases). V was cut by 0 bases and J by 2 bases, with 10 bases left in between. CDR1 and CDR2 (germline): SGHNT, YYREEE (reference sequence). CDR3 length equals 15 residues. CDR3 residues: CASSLGWGLTDTQYF. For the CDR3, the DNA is TGTGCCAGCAGCTTGGGTTGGGGGCTCACAGATACGCAGTATTTT.

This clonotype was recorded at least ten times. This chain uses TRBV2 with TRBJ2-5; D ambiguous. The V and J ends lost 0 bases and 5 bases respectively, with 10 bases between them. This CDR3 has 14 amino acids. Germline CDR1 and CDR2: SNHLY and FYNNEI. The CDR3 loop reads CASSEATHRETQYF. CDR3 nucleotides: TGTGCCAGCAGTGAAGCCACTCATCGGGAGACCCAGTACTTC. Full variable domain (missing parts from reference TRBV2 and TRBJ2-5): EPEVTQTPSHQVTQMGQEVILRCVPISNHLYFYWYRQILGQKVEFLVSFYNNEISEKSEIFDDQFSVERPDGSNFTLKIRSTKLEDSAMYFCASSEATHRETQYFGPGTRLLVL.

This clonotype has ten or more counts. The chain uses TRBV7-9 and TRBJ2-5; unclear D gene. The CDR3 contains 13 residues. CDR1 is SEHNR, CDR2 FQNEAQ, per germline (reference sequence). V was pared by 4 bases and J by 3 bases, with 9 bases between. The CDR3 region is CASSSDNEETQYF. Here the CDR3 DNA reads TGTGCCAGCAGCTCCGACAACGAAGAGACCCAGTACTTC.

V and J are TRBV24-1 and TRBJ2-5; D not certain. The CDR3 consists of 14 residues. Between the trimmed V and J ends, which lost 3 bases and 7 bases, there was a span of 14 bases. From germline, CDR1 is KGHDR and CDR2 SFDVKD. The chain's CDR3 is CATSDPSVPGTQYF. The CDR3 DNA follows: TGTGCCACCAGTGATCCGTCGGTCCCGGGGACCCAGTACTTC.

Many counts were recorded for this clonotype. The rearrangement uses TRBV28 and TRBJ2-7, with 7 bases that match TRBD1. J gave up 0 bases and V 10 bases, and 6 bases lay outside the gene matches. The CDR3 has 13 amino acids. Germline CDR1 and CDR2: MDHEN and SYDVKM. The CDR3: CATLTGNSYEQYF. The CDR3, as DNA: TGTGCCACCCTGACAGGGAACTCCTACGAGCAGTACTTC.

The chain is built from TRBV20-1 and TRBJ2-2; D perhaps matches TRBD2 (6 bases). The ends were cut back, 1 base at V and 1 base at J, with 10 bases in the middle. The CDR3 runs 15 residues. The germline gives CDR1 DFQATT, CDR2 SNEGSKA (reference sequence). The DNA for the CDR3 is TGCAGTGCTAGAGCGGGGGAATGGAACACCGGGGAGCTGTTTTTT. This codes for CSARAGEWNTGELFF.

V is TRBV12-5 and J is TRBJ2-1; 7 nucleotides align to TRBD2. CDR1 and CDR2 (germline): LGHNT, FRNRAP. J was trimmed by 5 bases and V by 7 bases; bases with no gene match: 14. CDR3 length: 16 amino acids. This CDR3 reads CASVLTLGRFDNEQFF. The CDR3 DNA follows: TGTGCTAGTGTTCTCACCCTCGGGAGGTTCGACAATGAGCAGTTCTTC. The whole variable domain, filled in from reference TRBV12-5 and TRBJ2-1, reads DARVTQTPRHKVTEMGQEVTMRCQPILGHNTVFWYRQTMMQGLELLAYFRNRAPLDDSGMPKDRFSAEMPDATLATLKIQPSEPRDSAVYFCASVLTLGRFDNEQFFGPGTRLTVL.

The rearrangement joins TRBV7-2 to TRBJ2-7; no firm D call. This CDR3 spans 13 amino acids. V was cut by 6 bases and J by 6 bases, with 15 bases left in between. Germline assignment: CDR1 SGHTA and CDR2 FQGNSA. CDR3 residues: CASSFPLLGEQYF. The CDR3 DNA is TGTGCCAGCAGTTTTCCTCTACTCGGCGAGCAGTACTTC. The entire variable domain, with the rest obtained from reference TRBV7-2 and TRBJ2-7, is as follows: GAGVSQSPSNKVTEKGKDVELRCDPISGHTALYWYRQSLGQGLEFLIYFQGNSAPDKSGLPSDRFSAERTGGSVSTLTIQRTQQEDSAVYLCASSFPLLGEQYFGPGTRLTVT.

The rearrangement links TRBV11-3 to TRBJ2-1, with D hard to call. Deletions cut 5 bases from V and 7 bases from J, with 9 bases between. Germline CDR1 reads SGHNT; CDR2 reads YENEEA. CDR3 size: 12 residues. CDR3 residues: CASSPYLNEQFF. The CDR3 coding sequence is TGTGCCAGCAGCCCCTATTTGAATGAGCAGTTCTTC.

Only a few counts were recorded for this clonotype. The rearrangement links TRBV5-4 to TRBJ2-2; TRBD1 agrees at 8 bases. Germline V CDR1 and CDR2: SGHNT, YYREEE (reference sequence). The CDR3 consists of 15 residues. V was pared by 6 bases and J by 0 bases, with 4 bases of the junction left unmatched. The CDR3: CASNNRGANTGELFF. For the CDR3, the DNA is TGTGCCAGCAACAACAGGGGGGCGAACACCGGGGAGCTGTTTTTT. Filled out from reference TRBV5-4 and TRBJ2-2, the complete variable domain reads ETGVTQSPTHLIKTRGQQVTLRCSSQSGHNTVSWYQQALGQGPQFIFQYYREEENGRGNFPPRFSGLQFPNYSSELNVNALELDDSALYLCASNNRGANTGELFFGEGSRLTVL.

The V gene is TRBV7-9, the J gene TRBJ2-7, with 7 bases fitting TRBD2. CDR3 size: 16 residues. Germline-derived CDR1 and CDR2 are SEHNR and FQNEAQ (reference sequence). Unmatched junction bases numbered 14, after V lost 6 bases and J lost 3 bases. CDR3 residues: CASSDPPYGRNYEQYF. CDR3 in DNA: TGTGCCAGCAGTGACCCCCCCTACGGGAGGAACTACGAGCAGTACTTC.

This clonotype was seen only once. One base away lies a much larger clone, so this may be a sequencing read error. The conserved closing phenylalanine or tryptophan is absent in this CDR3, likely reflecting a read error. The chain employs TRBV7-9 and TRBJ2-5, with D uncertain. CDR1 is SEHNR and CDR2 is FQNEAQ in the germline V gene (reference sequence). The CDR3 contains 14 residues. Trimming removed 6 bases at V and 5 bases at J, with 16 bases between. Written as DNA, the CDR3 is TGTGCCAGCAGTTCAGATGGGGATCCGGAGACCCAGTACGTC. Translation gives CASSSDGDPETQYV.

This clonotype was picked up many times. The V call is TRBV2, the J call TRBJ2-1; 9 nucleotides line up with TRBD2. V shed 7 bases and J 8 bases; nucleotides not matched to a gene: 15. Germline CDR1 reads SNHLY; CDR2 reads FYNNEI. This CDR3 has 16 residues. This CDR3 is CASNGGLALFLHEQFF. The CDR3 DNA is TGTGCCAGCAACGGGGGACTAGCACTCTTTTTACATGAGCAGTTCTTC. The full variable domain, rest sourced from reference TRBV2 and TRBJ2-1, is EPEVTQTPSHQVTQMGQEVILRCVPISNHLYFYWYRQILGQKVEFLVSFYNNEISEKSEIFDDQFSVERPDGSNFTLKIRSTKLEDSAMYFCASNGGLALFLHEQFFGPGTRLTVL.

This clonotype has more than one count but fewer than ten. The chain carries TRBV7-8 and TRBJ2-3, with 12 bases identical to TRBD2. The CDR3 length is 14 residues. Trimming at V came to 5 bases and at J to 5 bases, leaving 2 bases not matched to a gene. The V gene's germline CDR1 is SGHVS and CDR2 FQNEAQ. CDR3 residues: CASSPTSGRDTQYF. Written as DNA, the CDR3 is TGTGCCAGCAGCCCGACTAGCGGGAGAGATACGCAGTATTTT. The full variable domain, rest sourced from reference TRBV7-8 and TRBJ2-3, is GAGVSQSPRYKVAKRGQDVALRCDPISGHVSLFWYQQALGQGPEFLTYFQNEAQLDKSGLPSDRFFAERPEGSVSTLKIQRTQQEDSAVYLCASSPTSGRDTQYFGPGTRLTVL.

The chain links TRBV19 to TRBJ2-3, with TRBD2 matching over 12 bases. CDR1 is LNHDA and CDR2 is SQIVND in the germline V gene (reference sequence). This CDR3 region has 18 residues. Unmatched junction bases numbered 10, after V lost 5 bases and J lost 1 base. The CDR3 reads CASSPGTGTSGRTDTQYF. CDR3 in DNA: TGTGCCAGTAGTCCCGGGACAGGGACTAGCGGGCGCACAGATACGCAGTATTTT.

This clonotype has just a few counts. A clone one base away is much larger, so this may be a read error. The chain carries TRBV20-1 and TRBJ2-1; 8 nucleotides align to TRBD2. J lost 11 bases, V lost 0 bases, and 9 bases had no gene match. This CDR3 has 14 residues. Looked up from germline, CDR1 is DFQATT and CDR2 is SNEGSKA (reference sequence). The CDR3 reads CSARELTSGTKQFF. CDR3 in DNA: TGCAGTGCTAGAGAGCTAACTAGCGGTACTAAGCAGTTCTTC.

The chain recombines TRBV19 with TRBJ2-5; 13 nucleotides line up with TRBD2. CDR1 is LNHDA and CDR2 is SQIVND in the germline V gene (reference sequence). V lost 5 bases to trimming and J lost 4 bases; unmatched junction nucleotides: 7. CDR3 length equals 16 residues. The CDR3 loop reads CASSFPGLAGLETQYF. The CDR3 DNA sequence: TGTGCCAGTAGTTTCCCGGGACTAGCGGGATTAGAGACCCAGTACTTC. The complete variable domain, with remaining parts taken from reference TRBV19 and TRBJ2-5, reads DGGITQSPKYLFRKEGQNVTLSCEQNLNHDAMYWYRQDPGQGLRLIYYSQIVNDFQKGDIAEGYSVSREKKESFPLTVTSAQKNPTAFYLCASSFPGLAGLETQYFGPGTRLLVL.

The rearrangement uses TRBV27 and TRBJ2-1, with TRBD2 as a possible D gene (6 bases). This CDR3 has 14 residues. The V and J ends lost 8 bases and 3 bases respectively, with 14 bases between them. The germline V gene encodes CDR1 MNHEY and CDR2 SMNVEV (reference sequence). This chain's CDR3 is CASRSRDFYNEQFF. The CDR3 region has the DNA TGTGCCAGCCGCTCTCGGGACTTCTACAATGAGCAGTTCTTC.

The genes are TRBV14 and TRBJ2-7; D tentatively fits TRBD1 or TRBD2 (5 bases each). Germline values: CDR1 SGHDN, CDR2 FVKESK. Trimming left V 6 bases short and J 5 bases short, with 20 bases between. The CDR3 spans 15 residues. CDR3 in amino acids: CASRDTRDPRHEQYF. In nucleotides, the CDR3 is TGTGCCAGCAGAGACACCCGGGACCCGAGGCACGAGCAGTACTTC. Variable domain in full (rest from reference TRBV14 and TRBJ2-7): EAGVTQFPSHSVIEKGQTVTLRCDPISGHDNLYWYRRVMGKEIKFLLHFVKESKQDESGMPNNRFLAERTGGTYSTLKVQPAELEDSGVYFCASRDTRDPRHEQYFGPGTRLTVT.

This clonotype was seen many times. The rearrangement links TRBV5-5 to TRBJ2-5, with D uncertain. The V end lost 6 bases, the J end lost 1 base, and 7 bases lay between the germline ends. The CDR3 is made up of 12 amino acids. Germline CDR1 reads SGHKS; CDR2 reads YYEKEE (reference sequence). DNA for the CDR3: TGTGCCAGCACGTACACCCAAGAGACCCAGTACTTC. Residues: CASTYTQETQYF.

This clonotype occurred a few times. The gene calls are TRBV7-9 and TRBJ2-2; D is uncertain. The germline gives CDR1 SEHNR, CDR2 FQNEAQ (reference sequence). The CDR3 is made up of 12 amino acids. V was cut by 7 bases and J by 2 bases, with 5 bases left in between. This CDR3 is CASTKNTGELFF. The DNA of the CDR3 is TGTGCCAGCACCAAAAACACCGGGGAGCTGTTTTTT.

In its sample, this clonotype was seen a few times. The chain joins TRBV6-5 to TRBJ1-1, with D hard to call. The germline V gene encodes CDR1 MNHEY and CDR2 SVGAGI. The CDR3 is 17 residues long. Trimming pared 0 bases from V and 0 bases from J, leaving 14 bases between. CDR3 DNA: TGTGCCAGCAGTTACTCATTCGAATCTGGAGTGAACACTGAAGCTTTCTTT. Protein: CASSYSFESGVNTEAFF.

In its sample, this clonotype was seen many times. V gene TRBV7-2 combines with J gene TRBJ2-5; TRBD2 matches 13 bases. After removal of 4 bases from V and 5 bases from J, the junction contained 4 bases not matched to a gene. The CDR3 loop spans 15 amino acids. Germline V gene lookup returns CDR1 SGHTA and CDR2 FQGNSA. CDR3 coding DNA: TGTGCCAGCAGCTCAGGGACTAGCGGGACGGAGACCCAGTACTTC. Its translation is CASSSGTSGTETQYF.

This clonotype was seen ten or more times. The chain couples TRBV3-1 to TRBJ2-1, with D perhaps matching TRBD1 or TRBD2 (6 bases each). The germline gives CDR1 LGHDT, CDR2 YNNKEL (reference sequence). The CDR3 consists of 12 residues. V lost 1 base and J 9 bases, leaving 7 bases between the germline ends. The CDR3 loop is CASSQGGAEQFF. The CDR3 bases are TGTGCCAGCAGCCAAGGGGGGGCTGAGCAGTTCTTC.

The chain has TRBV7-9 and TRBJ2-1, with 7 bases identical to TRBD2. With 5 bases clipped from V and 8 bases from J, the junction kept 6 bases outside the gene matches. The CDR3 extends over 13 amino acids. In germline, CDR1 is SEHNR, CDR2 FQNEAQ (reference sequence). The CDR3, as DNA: TGTGCCAGCAGCCCGACTAGCCCGGATGAGCAGTTCTTC. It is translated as CASSPTSPDEQFF.

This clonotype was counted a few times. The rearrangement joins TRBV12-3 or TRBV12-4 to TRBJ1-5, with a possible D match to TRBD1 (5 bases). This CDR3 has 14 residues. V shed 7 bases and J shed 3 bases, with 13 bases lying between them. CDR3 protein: CASNPLGLNQPQHF. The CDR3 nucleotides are TGTGCCAGCAACCCTTTGGGGCTCAATCAGCCCCAGCATTTT.

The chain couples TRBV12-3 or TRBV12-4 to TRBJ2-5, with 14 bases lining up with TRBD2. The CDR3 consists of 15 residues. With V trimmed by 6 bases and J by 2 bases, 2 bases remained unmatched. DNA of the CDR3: TGTGCCAGCAGGAGGACTAGCGGGAGGCAAGAGACCCAGTACTTC. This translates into CASRRTSGRQETQYF.

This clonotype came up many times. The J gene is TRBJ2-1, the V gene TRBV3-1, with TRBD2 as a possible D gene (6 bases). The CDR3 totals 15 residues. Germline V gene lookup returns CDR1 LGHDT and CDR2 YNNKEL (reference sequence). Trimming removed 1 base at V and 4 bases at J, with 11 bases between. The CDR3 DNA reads TGTGCCAGCAGCCAAGTGGCGGGAACTTACAATGAGCAGTTCTTC. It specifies CASSQVAGTYNEQFF.

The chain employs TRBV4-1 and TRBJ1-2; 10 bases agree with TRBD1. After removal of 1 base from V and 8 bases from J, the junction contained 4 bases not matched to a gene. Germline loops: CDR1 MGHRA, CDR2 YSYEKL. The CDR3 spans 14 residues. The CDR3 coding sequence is TGCGCCAGCAGCCAAGGACAGGGGGCGCAGGGCTACACCTTC. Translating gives CASSQGQGAQGYTF.